This T cell receptor (beta chain) was retrieved from a study of cytomegalovirus exposure and HLA in healthy donors. Study-level points and caveats: Later genetic work tied a missense DCLRE1C variant to beta-chain V and J trimming. A later analysis, which compared TCR beta chains of equal frequency, found the HLA-associated ones more clonally expanded.

The CDR3 contains 16 residues. V shed 5 bases, J shed 7 bases, and the junction held 11 bases outside the gene matches. Germline V gives CDR1 MNHNY, CDR2 SVGAGI (reference sequence). Each of the donors was a healthy bone marrow donor. A word on this clone: Its antigen is still unknown.

Both 60 Vbeta primers and 13 Jbeta primers went into the PCR. Original handling: The authors later counted roughly 76 million unique TCR beta chains, approximately 12 million of them shared. Using immunoSEQ multiplex PCR, the repertoire was profiled, and TCRdb retains in-frame clones only, with some absent. The D gene and trimming were derived from the DNA, and the V and J assignments and clone size from that table. This table has about 170,000 clones, less than 75% appearing once. Sequencing was performed on PBMCs. The sequence was obtained from a girl aged 5 to 17 in good health and CMV-seronegative. The chain couples TRBV6-6 to TRBJ2-5; 12 bases line up with TRBD1. CDR3 in DNA: TGTGCCAGCAGTAGCGCCGGGACAGGGGGCGGAGGGACCCAGTACTTC. This codes for CASSSAGTGGGGTQYF.